The present entry profiles one TCR beta chain with its context. Which antigen it targets is not known. No much larger clonotype is one base removed from it; base qualities were not supplied. CDR1 and CDR2 are drawn from the germline V gene: SGDLS, YYNGEE. Reading from cysteine to phenylalanine, the CDR3 counts 15 amino acids. Just CDR3 DNA is preserved here, 45 bases in frame from base 1. V and J are trimmed by 3 bases and 4 bases, and the gene matches miss 9 bases of the junction. The data originate from a study of radiation and T cells in renal cell carcinoma (dated by TCRdb to 2020 to 2022). About the investigation overall: Samples came from a clinical trial, in which primary renal cell carcinomas received 15 Gy stereotactic body radiation therapy followed by nephrectomy 4 weeks later. A total of around 50 samples underwent TCR beta sequencing, made up of roughly 26 tumors and about 27 peripheral blood samples. A total of about 4 million unique CDR3 nucleotide sequences, encoding 2,500,000 or so unique CDR3 amino acid sequences, were found across all 50 or so samples. General study outcomes and caveats: Because no pretreatment tumor biopsies were available, whether clonotypes were present in the tumor at baseline could not be determined. Blood repertoire dynamics were not followed beyond 4 weeks after treatment. Top tumor clonotypes rose in blood from baseline to 2 weeks post-radiation, then contracted by 4 weeks, suggesting transient expansion of tumor-resident clones. With a single-armed trial design, the study had no way to address how radiation dose or scheduling affects the TCR repertoire.

TCR beta libraries were generated from genomic DNA with the immunoSEQ kit, following the manufacturer's recommendations. Library preparation used a first multiplex PCR with proprietary primers, then a second PCR adding unique barcodes, with bead cleanups after each round. A positive control reaction and a negative control reaction, both provided in the kit, were run with every batch of samples. The final libraries underwent checking on an Agilent 4200 TapeStation D1000 ScreenTape, volumetric pooling, and quantification by qPCR. Sequencing was performed on an Illumina NextSeq500 using a MidOutput 150-cycle cartridge, with 156 Read1 cycles, 15 Index1 cycles, and the kit custom primers. The pooled library was loaded at 0.9 to 1 pM, with a roughly 20% PhiX control spiked in. Per the original workflow: Vendor-processed data were analyzed in R, with a clonotype defined as all T cells sharing the same CDR3 nucleotide sequence. In the clone abundance analyses, frequencies were normalized to the 10,000 most abundant clones in each sample. Public T cell clones, averaging fewer than five per sample, were removed before analysis. An abundance difference of at least 32-fold between compartments was the criterion for calling clonotypes tumor-enriched or baseline blood-enriched. A beta-binomial differential abundance model was used to identify clonotypes that were expanded or contracted between blood time points. Tumor-blood repertoire similarity was measured with the Baroni-Urbani and Buser coefficient, and group comparisons used two-tailed Wilcoxon tests in R. The clones in this table, taken by TCRdb from immuneACCESS, are in-frame only. Not every clone is retained; where verified, under half of the shortfall comes from an unresolved V gene, and the cause of the rest is unknown. That table supplies the V and J calls and clone size; D and trimming were determined from the DNA. The sample includes some 120,000 clones, with more than 75% observed a single time. Clones ranked in the top ten supply approximately 6% of the sample.

The time point label on this specimen signifies: blood 2 weeks post-SBRT. The treatment or condition label for this specimen denotes: 15 Gy SBRT to primary tumor, nephrectomy 4 weeks later. Serial peripheral blood from radiation-treated patients was sampled at baseline, 2 weeks and 4 weeks after SBRT to track tumor-enriched clonotypes. Every patient had renal cell carcinoma of clear cell pathology. Genomic DNA for TCR sequencing was prepared using the QIAamp DNA Blood Mini Kit (Qiagen). Only samples passing all quality control checks were included in the analyses. This material consisted of blood, taken from a patient whose treatment included radiotherapy and nephrectomy. Here the chain combines TRBV9 and TRBJ1-2; TRBD1 fits 7 bases in the junction. The clonotype originates from a woman in her sixties or seventies with renal cell carcinoma. The sequence in DNA is TGTGCCAGCAGCGGACCTAGACAGGGAGGCTATGGCTACACCTTC. Its translation is CASSGPRQGGYGYTF.